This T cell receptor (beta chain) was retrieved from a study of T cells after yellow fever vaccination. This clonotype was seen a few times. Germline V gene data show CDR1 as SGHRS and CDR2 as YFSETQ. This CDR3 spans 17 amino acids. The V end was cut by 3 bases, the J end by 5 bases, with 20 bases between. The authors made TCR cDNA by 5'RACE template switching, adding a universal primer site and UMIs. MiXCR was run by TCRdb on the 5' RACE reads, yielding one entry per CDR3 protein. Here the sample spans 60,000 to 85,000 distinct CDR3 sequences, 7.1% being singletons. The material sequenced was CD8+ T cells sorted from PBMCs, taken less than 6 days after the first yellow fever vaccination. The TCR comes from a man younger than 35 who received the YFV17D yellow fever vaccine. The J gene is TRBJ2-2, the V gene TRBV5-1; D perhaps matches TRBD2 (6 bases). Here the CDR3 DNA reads TGCGCCAGCAGCTACTGGACGCCGTCGGAGGGAACCGGGGAGCTGTTTTTT. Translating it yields CASSYWTPSEGTGELFF.